The present TCR beta chain was sequenced within a study of molecular identifiers for immune sequencing clone quantification. Study observations and caveats: The share of molecules held by clones above 20 RNA copies was over 97% in effector cells and under 1% in naive cells.

Libraries of naive CD8 T cells were made from roughly 18,000 to 920,000 sorted cells. They used 10%, 30% or 50% RNA. CD8+CD4-CCR7+CD45RA+ cells were sorted as naive CD8 T cells. Generation of bulk TCR libraries relied on previously described methods and listed TCR primers. TCRdb recomputed calls from the PCR reads with MiXCR, one row per CDR3 protein. The data show around 82,000 distinct CDR3 sequences, under 20% seen once. The germline CDR1 and CDR2 sequences are SQVTM and ANQGSEA. The V end was cut by 3 bases, the J end by 2 bases, with 12 bases between. The CDR3 runs 14 residues. In this sample, this clonotype is medium-sized. What it binds is unknown.

The source is a human donor in good health. Some libraries in this study had Jurkat cell RNA spiked in. The chain couples TRBV29-1 to TRBJ2-3; tentatively, D is TRBD1 or TRBD2 (5 bases each). Sequenced material: naive CD8+ T cells from blood, with Jurkat cell RNA spiked in. Subset described: FACS-sorted CD8+CD4-CCR7+CD45RA+ naive T cells. The CDR3 protein is CSVDGTVFTDTQYF. The CDR3 coding sequence is TGCAGCGTTGATGGGACGGTTTTCACAGATACGCAGTATTTT.